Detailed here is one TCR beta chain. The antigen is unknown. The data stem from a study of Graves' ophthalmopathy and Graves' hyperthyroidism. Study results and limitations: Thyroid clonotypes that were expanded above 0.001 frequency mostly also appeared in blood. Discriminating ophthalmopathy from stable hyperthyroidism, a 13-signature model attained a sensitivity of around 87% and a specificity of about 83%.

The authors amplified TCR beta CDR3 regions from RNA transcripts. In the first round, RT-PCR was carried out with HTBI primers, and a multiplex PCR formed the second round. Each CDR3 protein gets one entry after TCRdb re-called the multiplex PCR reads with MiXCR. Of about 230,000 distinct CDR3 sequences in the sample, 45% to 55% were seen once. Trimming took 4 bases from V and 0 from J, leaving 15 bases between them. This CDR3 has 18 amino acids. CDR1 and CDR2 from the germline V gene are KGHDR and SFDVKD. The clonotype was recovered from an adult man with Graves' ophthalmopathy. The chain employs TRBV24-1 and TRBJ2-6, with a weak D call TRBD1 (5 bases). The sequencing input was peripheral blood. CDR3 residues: CATSDSRPGLSGANVLTF. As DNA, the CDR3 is TGTGCCACCAGTGACTCGCGCCCAGGGCTCTCTGGGGCCAACGTCCTGACTTTC.